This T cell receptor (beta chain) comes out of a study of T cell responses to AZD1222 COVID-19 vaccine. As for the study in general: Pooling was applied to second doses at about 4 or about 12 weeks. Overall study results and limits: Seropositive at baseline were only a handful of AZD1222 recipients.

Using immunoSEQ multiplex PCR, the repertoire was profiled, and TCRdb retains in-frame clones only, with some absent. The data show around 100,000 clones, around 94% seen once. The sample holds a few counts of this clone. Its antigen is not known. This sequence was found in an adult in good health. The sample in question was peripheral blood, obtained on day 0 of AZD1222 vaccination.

CDR3 nucleotide sequence: TGTGCCAGCAGCCACCCCCAGGGTGTAGCTTCACCCCTCCACTTT. Translated, it gives CASSHPQGVASPLHF. V is TRBV6-2 or TRBV6-3 and J is TRBJ1-6; a possible D gene is TRBD1 (5 bases). V was trimmed by 6 bases and J by 9 bases, leaving 18 bases between them. Germline loops: CDR1 MNHEY, CDR2 SVGEGT. The CDR3 has 15 residues.